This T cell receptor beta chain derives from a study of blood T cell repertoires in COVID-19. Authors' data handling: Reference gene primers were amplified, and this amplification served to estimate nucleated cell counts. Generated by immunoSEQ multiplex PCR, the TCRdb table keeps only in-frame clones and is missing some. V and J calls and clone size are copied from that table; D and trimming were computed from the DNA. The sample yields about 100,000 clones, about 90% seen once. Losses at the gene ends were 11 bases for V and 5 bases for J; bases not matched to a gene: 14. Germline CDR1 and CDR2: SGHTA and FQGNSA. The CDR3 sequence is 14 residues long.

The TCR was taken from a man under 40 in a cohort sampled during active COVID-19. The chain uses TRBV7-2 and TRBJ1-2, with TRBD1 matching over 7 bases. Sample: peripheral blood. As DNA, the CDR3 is TGTGCCTTAAGAGGGGAAGGGGGCGCATATGGCTACACCTTC. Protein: CALRGEGGAYGYTF.